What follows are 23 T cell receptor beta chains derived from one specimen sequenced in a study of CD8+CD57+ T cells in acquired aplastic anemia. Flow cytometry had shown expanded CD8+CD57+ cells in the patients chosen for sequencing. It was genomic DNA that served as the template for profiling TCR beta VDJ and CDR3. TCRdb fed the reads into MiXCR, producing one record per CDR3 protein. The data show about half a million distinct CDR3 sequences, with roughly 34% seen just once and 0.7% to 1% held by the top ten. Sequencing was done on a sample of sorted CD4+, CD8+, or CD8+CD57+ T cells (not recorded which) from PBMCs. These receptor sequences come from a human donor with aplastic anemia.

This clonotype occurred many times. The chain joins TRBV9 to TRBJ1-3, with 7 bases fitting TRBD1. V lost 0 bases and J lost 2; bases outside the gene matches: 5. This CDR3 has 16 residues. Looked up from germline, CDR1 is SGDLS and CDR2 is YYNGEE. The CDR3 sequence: CASSVGGDRAGNTIYF. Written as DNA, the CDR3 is TGTGCCAGCAGCGTAGGGGGAGACAGGGCTGGAAACACCATATATTTT.

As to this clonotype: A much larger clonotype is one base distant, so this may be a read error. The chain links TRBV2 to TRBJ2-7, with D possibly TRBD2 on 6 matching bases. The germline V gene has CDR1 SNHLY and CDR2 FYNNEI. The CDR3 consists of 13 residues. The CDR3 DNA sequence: TGTGCCAGCAGCCAGGGACTTCTCTACGGGCAGTACTTC. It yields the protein CASSQGLLYGQYF.

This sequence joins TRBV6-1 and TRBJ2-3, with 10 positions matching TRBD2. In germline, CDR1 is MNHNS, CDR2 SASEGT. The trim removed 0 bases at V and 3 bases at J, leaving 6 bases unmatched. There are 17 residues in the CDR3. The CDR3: CASSEALLAGVTDTQYF. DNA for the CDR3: TGTGCCAGCAGTGAAGCGCTTCTAGCGGGAGTTACAGATACGCAGTATTTT.

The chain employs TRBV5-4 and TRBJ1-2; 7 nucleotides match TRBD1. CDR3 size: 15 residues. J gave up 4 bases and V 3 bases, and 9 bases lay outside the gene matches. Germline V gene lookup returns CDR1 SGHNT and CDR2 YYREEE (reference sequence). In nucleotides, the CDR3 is TGTGCCAGCAGCTGGGTTCACAGGGGCACCTATGGCTACACCTTC. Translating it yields CASSWVHRGTYGYTF.

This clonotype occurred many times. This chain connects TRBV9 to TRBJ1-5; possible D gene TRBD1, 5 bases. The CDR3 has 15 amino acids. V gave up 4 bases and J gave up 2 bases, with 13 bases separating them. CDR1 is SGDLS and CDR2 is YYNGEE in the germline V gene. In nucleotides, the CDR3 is TGTGCCAGCAGCCCCAGGGTGGAGGGCAATCAGCCCCAGCATTTT. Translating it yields CASSPRVEGNQPQHF.

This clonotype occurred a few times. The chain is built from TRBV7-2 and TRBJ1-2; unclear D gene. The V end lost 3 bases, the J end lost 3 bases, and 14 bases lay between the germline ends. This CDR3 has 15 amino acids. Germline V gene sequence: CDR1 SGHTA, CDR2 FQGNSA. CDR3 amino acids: CASSLERGSYYGYTF. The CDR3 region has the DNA TGTGCCAGCAGCTTGGAGCGGGGATCCTACTATGGCTACACCTTC.

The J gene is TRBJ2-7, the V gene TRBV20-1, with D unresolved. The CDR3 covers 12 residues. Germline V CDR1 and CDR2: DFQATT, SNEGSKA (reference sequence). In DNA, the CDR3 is TGCGGAATATTGGTCGGAACCTACGAGCAGTACTTC. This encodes CGILVGTYEQYF.

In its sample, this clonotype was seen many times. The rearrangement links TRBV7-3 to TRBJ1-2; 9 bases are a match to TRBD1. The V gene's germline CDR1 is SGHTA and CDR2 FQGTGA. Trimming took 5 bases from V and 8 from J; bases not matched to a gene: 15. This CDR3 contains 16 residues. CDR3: CASSAGTGFSAGGYTF. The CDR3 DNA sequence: TGTGCCAGCAGCGCCGGGACAGGGTTTTCGGCGGGAGGCTACACCTTC.

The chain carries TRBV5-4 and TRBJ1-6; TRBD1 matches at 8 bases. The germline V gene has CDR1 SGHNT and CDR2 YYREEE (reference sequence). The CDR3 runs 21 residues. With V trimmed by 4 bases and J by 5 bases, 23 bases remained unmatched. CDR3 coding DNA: TGTGCCAGCAGCCTGGGACAGGACCCCCTCGACGTCCTAGCGAATAATTCACCCCTCCACTTT. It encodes CASSLGQDPLDVLANNSPLHF.

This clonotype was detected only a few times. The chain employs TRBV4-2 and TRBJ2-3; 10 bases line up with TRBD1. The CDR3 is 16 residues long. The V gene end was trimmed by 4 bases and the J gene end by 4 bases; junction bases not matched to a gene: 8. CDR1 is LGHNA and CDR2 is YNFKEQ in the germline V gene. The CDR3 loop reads CASSLRQGANADTQYF. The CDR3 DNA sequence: TGTGCCAGCAGCCTGCGACAGGGGGCTAATGCAGATACGCAGTATTTT.

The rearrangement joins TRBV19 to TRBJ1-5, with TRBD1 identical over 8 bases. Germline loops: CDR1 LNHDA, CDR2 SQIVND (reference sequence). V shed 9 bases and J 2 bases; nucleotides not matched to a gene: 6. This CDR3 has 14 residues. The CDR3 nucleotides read TGTGCCAGCCTTGACAGGGGAGGCAATCAGCCCCAGCATTTT. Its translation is CASLDRGGNQPQHF.

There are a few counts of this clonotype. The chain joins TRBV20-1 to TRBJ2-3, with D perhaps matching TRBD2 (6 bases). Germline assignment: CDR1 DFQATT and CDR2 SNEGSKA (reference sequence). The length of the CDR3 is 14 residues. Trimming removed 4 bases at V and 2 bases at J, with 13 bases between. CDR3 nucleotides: TGCAGTGCTATCTCCCGGGGGATCACAGATACGCAGTATTTT. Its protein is CSAISRGITDTQYF.

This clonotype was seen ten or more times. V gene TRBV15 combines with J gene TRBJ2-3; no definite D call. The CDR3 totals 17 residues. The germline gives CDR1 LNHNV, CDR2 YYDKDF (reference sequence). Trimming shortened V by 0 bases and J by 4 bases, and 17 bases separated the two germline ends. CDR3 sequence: CATSRDHISRRSDTQYF. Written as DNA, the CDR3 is TGTGCCACCAGCAGAGATCACATAAGTAGACGGTCAGATACGCAGTATTTT.

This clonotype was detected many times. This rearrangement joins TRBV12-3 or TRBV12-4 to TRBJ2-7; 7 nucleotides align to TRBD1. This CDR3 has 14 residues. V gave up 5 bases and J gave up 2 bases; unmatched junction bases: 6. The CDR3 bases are TGTGCCAGCAGTCCCTGGGACAGTACCTACGAGCAGTACTTC. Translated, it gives CASSPWDSTYEQYF.

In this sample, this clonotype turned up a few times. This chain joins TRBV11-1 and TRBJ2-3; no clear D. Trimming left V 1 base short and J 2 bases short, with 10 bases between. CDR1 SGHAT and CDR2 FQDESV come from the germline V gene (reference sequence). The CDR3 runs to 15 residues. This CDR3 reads CASSLGTLDTDTQYF. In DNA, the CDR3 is TGTGCCAGCAGCTTAGGTACACTCGACACAGATACGCAGTATTTT.

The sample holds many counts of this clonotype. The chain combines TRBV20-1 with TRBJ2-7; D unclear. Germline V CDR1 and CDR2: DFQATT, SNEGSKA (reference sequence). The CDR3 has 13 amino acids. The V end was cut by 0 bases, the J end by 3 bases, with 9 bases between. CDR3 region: CSARDGPIYEQYF. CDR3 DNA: TGCAGTGCTAGAGATGGCCCCATCTACGAGCAGTACTTC.

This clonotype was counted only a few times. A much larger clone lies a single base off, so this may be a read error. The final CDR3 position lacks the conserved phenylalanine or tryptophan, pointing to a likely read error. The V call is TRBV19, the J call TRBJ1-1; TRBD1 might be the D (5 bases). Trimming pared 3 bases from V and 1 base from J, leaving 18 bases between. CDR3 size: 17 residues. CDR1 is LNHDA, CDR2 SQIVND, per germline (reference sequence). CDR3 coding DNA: TGTGCCAGTAGTATGCGTGGCAGGGCCAGTACGAACACTGAAGCTTTCCTT. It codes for CASSMRGRASTNTEAFL.

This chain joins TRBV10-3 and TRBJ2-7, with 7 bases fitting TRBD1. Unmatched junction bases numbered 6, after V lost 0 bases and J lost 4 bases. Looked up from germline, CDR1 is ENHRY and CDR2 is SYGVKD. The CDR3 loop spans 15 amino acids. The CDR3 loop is CAISESGSRGYEQYF. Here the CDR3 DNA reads TGTGCCATCAGTGAGTCGGGCTCCAGGGGGTACGAGCAGTACTTC.

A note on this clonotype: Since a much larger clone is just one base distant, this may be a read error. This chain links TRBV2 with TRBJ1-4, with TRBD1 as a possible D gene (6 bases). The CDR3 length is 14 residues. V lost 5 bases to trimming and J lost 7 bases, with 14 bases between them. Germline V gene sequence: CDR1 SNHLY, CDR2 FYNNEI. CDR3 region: CASSTEQGIEKLFF. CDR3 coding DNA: TGTGCCAGCAGTACTGAACAGGGAATTGAAAAACTGTTTTTT.

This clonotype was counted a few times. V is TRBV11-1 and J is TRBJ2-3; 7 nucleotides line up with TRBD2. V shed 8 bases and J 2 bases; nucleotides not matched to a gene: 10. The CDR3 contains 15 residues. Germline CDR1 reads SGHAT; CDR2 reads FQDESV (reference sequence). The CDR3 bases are TGTGCCAGCTGCGCTGGCGGGGGACTCACAGATACGCAGTATTTT. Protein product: CASCAGGGLTDTQYF.

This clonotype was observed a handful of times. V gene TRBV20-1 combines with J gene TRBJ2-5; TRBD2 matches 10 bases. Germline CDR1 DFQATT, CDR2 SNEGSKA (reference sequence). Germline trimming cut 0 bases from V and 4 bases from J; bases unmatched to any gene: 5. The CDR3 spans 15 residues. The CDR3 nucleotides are TGCAGTGCTAGAGATCTGGGACTAGCGACAGAGACCCAGTACTTC. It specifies CSARDLGLATETQYF.

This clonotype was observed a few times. CDR3 residues: CATSRMQGDYGYTF. CDR3 nucleotides: TGTGCCACCAGCAGGATGCAGGGCGACTATGGCTACACCTTC. V and J are TRBV15 and TRBJ1-2; perhaps TRBD1 as D (5 bases). Looked up from germline, CDR1 is LNHNV and CDR2 is YYDKDF (reference sequence). This CDR3 region has 14 residues. The V gene lost 3 bases and the J gene lost 3 bases, with 11 bases spanning the gap.

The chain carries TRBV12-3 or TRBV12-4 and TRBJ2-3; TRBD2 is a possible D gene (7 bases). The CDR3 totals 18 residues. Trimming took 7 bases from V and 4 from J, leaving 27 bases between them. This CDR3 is CASTPGLGLGGRADTQYF. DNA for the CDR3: TGTGCCAGCACCCCCGGACTAGGGTTGGGGGGGCGGGCAGATACGCAGTATTTT.